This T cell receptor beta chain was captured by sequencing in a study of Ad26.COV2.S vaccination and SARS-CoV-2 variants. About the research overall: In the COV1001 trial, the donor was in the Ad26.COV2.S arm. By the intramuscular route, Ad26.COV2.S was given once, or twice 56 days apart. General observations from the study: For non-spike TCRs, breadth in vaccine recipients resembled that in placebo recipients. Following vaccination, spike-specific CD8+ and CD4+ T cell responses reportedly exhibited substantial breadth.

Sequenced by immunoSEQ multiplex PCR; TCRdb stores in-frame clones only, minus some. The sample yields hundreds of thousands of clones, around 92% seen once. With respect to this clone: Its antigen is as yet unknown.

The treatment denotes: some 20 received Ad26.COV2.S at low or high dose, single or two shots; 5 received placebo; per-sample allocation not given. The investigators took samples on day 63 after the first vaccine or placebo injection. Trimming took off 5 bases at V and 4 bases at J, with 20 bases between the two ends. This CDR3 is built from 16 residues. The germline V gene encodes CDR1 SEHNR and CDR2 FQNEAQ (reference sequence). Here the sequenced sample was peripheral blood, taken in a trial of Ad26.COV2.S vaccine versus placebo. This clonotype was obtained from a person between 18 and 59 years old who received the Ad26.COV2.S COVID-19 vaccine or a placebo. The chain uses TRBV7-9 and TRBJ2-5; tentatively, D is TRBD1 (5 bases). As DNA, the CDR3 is TGTGCCAGCAGCCTTCGTATAGGGGTATCAGGAGAGACCCAGTACTTC. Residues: CASSLRIGVSGETQYF.